Below are 28 T cell receptor beta chains sequenced from a single sample in a study of blood T cells in healthy people across ages. Next came a second PCR, run for about 6 to 11 cycles, which used a sample-barcoded 5' primer along with a J-beta primer mix. MiXCR was run by TCRdb on the 5' RACE reads, yielding one entry per CDR3 protein. Of about 1.6 million distinct CDR3 sequences in the sample, about 31% were seen once. The sequenced material came from blood. All receptors derive from a woman between 25 and 40 years old in good health.

This chain links TRBV19 with TRBJ1-2; 7 bases fit TRBD1. Unmatched junction bases numbered 11, after V lost 5 bases and J lost 8 bases. The CDR3 has 14 residues. CDR1 is LNHDA, CDR2 SQIVND, per germline (reference sequence). As DNA, the CDR3 is TGTGCCAGTAGTTCCGACAGGGTCCGATTGGGCTACACCTTC. Its protein is CASSSDRVRLGYTF.

As regards this clonotype: Since a much larger clone is just one base distant, this may be a read error. V gene TRBV12-3 or TRBV12-4 combines with J gene TRBJ2-3, with D uncertain. The CDR3 is 13 amino acids. The chain's CDR3 is CASSSLWEDAQYF. The CDR3 nucleotides read TGTGCCAGCAGTTCCCTATGGGAAGATGCGCAGTATTTT.

CDR3 loop: CASSEEHLPNEQYF. CDR3 sequence (DNA): TGTGCCAGCAGTGAGGAACACCTTCCGAACGAGCAGTACTTC. The chain combines TRBV6-1 with TRBJ2-7; no definite D call. V gave up 3 bases and J gave up 5 bases, with 14 bases separating them. CDR3 length: 14 residues. Germline lookup yields CDR1 MNHNS and CDR2 SASEGT.

This clonotype has only a few counts. The chain recombines TRBV7-6 with TRBJ2-1, with 7 bases identical to TRBD2. From germline, CDR1 is SGHVS and CDR2 FNYEAQ. The trim removed 1 base at V and 0 bases at J, leaving 3 bases unmatched. The length of the CDR3 is 16 residues. CDR3 bases: TGTGCCAGCAGCTTAGGAGCGGGGACCTCCTACAATGAGCAGTTCTTC. It specifies CASSLGAGTSYNEQFF.

The chain links TRBV2 to TRBJ2-7; D call uncertain. The V gene lost 2 bases and the J gene lost 3 bases, with 8 bases spanning the gap. Per germline, CDR1 SNHLY and CDR2 FYNNEI. This CDR3 is built from 13 residues. CDR3 region: CASSEIVGYEQYF. CDR3 DNA: TGTGCCAGCAGTGAAATAGTAGGCTACGAGCAGTACTTC.

This clonotype was recorded many times. The chain combines TRBV6-6 with TRBJ1-2; D is possibly TRBD1 (5 bases). The CDR3 covers 13 residues. V was trimmed by 5 bases and J by 2 bases, leaving 9 bases between them. Germline lookup yields CDR1 MNHNY and CDR2 SVGAGI (reference sequence). CDR3: CASSPRQNYGYTF. The CDR3 DNA follows: TGTGCCAGCAGTCCTCGACAGAACTATGGCTACACCTTC.

This clonotype has only a few counts. The chain recombines TRBV7-9 with TRBJ2-5, with D tentatively TRBD1 or TRBD2 (5 bases each). Trimming took 10 bases from V and 5 from J, leaving 14 bases between them. Germline V gene lookup returns CDR1 SEHNR and CDR2 FQNEAQ (reference sequence). The CDR3 has 12 amino acids. The CDR3 coding sequence is TGTGCCATCACCTTAGGGGAGGAGACCCAGTACTTC. Its translation is CAITLGEETQYF.

The chain combines TRBV27 with TRBJ2-5, with D perhaps matching TRBD1 or TRBD2 (5 bases each). This CDR3 is 13 amino acids long. Trimming took 10 bases from V and 5 from J, leaving 17 bases between them. Germline assignment: CDR1 MNHEY and CDR2 SMNVEV (reference sequence). CDR3 DNA sequence: TGTGCCACCCGCGCCGGGGCTCGGGAGACCCAGTACTTC. Translation gives CATRAGARETQYF.

This clonotype came up a few times. The J gene is TRBJ1-1, the V gene TRBV5-4, with D possibly TRBD1 on 6 matching bases. V lost 2 bases and J lost 7, with 12 bases in between. The germline V gene has CDR1 SGHNT and CDR2 YYREEE (reference sequence). This CDR3 region has 13 residues. CDR3 nucleotide sequence: TGTGCCAGCAGCTTCCTGGACAGCAATGAAGCTTTCTTT. As protein: CASSFLDSNEAFF.

The V call is TRBV6-6, the J call TRBJ2-1, with TRBD2 matching over 14 bases. The germline CDR1 and CDR2 sequences are MNHNY and SVGAGI (reference sequence). The junction had 8 bases not matched to a gene; V was cut back by 0 bases and J by 10 bases. This CDR3 is built from 17 residues. The CDR3 DNA sequence: TGTGCCAGCAGTTACTCGGGACTAGCGGGAGTGTATTCCGAGCAGTTCTTC. Encoded protein: CASSYSGLAGVYSEQFF.

The CDR3 DNA reads as TGTGCCAGCAGCTCGGGACTAAGAGGTGGCTACACCTTC. This encodes CASSSGLRGGYTF. The V call is TRBV7-9, the J call TRBJ1-2; maybe TRBD1 (5 bases). The CDR3 totals 13 residues. Germline V gene sequence: CDR1 SEHNR, CDR2 FQNEAQ (reference sequence). The germline V and J ends were trimmed by 4 bases and 7 bases, with 13 bases remaining between them.

CDR3 nucleotides: TGTGCCAGCAGCCTCCGAGGACTAGCGGGGTACAATGAGCAGTTCTTC. This sequence encodes CASSLRGLAGYNEQFF. This rearrangement joins TRBV7-9 to TRBJ2-1; TRBD2 agrees at 12 bases. J gave up 4 bases and V 5 bases, and 6 bases lay outside the gene matches. The CDR3 runs 16 residues. CDR1 SEHNR and CDR2 FQNEAQ come from the germline V gene (reference sequence).

The gene calls are TRBV28 and TRBJ2-2; no clear D. The CDR3 covers 13 residues. Germline V gives CDR1 MDHEN, CDR2 SYDVKM. The ends were cut back, 9 bases at V and 2 bases at J, with 10 bases in the middle. The CDR3 here is CARLPVNTGELFF. CDR3 coding DNA: TGTGCCAGGCTCCCGGTCAACACCGGGGAGCTGTTTTTT.

This clonotype was detected once. The chain has TRBV9 and TRBJ2-4, with 8 bases identical to TRBD2. J was trimmed by 13 bases and V by 4 bases; bases with no gene match: 13. This CDR3 has 14 amino acids. The germline V gene has CDR1 SGDLS and CDR2 YYNGEE. The CDR3 DNA reads TGTGCCAGCAGCCCGACTAGCGCAGGCTACGGGCAGTACTTC. This encodes CASSPTSAGYGQYF.

This clonotype has more than one count but fewer than ten. V gene TRBV20-1 combines with J gene TRBJ1-4, with 7 bases aligning to TRBD1. Germline loops: CDR1 DFQATT, CDR2 SNEGSKA (reference sequence). V lost 0 bases and J lost 8; bases outside the gene matches: 9. The CDR3 has 15 residues. The DNA for the CDR3 is TGCAGTGCTAGAGAGATAACAGGGGTAGAAGAAAAACTGTTTTTT. Its protein is CSAREITGVEEKLFF.

The genes are TRBV5-1 and TRBJ2-1, with D hard to call. The CDR3 is 14 residues long. Trimming stripped 5 bases from V and 4 bases from J, with 13 bases between. The V gene's germline CDR1 is SGHRS and CDR2 YFSETQ. The CDR3 reads CASRLERRYNEQFF. The CDR3 coding sequence is TGCGCCAGCAGGTTAGAGCGCCGGTACAATGAGCAGTTCTTC.

CDR3 loop: CAARGQTGANVLTF. The CDR3 coding sequence is TGTGCCGCCAGGGGCCAGACTGGGGCCAACGTCCTGACTTTC. The chain links TRBV25-1 to TRBJ2-6, with D maybe TRBD1 (6 bases). V lost 11 bases and J lost 2, with 13 bases in between. There are 14 residues in the CDR3. Germline lookup yields CDR1 MGHDK and CDR2 SYGVNS.

A few counts support this clonotype. The chain uses TRBV27 and TRBJ1-2, with D possibly being TRBD1 (5 bases). This CDR3 comprises 15 residues. Deletions cut 7 bases from V and 0 bases from J, with 15 bases between. Germline loops: CDR1 MNHEY, CDR2 SMNVEV (reference sequence). The DNA of the CDR3 is TGTGCCAGCACACGGATCGGGGGTTCTAACTATGGCTACACCTTC. Residues: CASTRIGGSNYGYTF.

This rearrangement joins TRBV3-1 to TRBJ1-1; D is unclear. The CDR3 extends over 15 amino acids. Germline V lookup: CDR1 LGHDT, CDR2 YNNKEL (reference sequence). V was cut by 11 bases and J by 1 base, with 20 bases left in between. CDR3 DNA sequence: TGTGCCGGCAATTGTGAGACCGGGAAGAACACTGAAGCTTTCTTT. Amino acid sequence: CAGNCETGKNTEAFF.

V usage is TRBV11-1 and J usage is TRBJ2-3; 9 nucleotides align to TRBD2. The J segment lost 4 bases and the V segment lost 7 bases, leaving 9 bases of the junction unmatched. Germline CDR1 SGHAT, CDR2 FQDESV (reference sequence). This CDR3 region has 15 residues. The CDR3 loop reads CASMKKREVADTQYF. The CDR3 coding sequence is TGTGCCAGCATGAAGAAGCGGGAGGTCGCAGATACGCAGTATTTT.

Of note for this clonotype: Its ends do not fully match the called genes, so a read error is possible. V is TRBV10-3 and J is TRBJ2-5; TRBD2 agrees at 10 bases. Germline V CDR1 and CDR2: ENHRY, SYGVKD. This CDR3 is built from 15 residues. The CDR3, as DNA: TGTGCCATCAGTGAGGAAACTAGCGGGGCGGAGACCCGGTACTTC. Translating gives CAISEETSGAETRYF.

This clonotype was counted only a few times. The chain has TRBV29-1 and TRBJ1-2; 7 nucleotides align to TRBD1. J lost 4 bases, V lost 6 bases, and 5 bases had no gene match. This CDR3 comprises 12 residues. From germline, CDR1 is SQVTM and CDR2 ANQGSEA. The CDR3 sequence: CSVGTDGYGYTF. Written as DNA, the CDR3 is TGCAGCGTCGGGACAGACGGCTATGGCTACACCTTC.

This clonotype has only a few counts. The rearrangement links TRBV4-2 to TRBJ2-1; a weak D match, TRBD2 (6 bases). Germline-derived CDR1 and CDR2 are LGHNA and YNFKEQ. V dropped 0 bases and J dropped 5 bases, with 11 bases sitting between them. The CDR3 is made up of 15 amino acids. In DNA, the CDR3 is TGTGCCAGCAGCCAAGAAAGTGGGACTCACAATGAGCAGTTCTTC. This encodes CASSQESGTHNEQFF.

This sequence joins TRBV6-5 and TRBJ2-7, with TRBD2 matching over 11 bases. This CDR3 region has 15 residues. Germline CDR1 MNHEY, CDR2 SVGAGI. Trimming took 2 bases from V and 6 from J; bases not matched to a gene: 6. The CDR3 reads CASSYDTSGRTEQYF. The CDR3 DNA sequence: TGTGCCAGCAGTTACGACACTAGCGGGAGAACCGAGCAGTACTTC.

The rearrangement joins TRBV25-1 to TRBJ2-6; 8 positions agree with TRBD1. From germline, CDR1 is MGHDK and CDR2 SYGVNS. V lost 4 bases to trimming and J lost 1 base; unmatched junction nucleotides: 6. There are 17 residues in the CDR3. The chain's CDR3 is CASSGRTGRSGANVLTF. The DNA of the CDR3 is TGTGCCAGCAGTGGACGGACAGGGCGATCTGGGGCCAACGTCCTGACTTTC.

The genes are TRBV12-3 or TRBV12-4 and TRBJ1-4; tentatively, D is TRBD1 (6 bases). The CDR3 covers 16 residues. The V end was cut by 6 bases, the J end by 7 bases, with 21 bases between. CDR3 region: CASSHHQYRAVEKLFF. CDR3 bases: TGTGCCAGCAGCCACCACCAATACAGGGCGGTTGAAAAACTGTTTTTT.

This clonotype was found once. The chain employs TRBV21-1 and TRBJ2-5; TRBD1, the table's D call, lacks a check against the DNA. TRBV21-1 is listed as a pseudogene. There are 17 residues in the CDR3. CDR3 region: CASSEEQGKGSQETQYF. CDR3 nucleotides: TGTGCCAGCAGCGAAGAACAGGGGAAAGGGAGCCAAGAGACCCAGTACTTC.

This clonotype is a singleton in its sample. The rearrangement joins TRBV4-1 to TRBJ2-5; the match to TRBD2 covers 16 bases. The J call may not be correct, given that the DNA end is closer to TRBJ2-7. CDR1 and CDR2 (germline): MGHRA, YSYEKL. The CDR3 consists of 18 residues. The CDR3 DNA reads TGCGCCAGCAGCCAGGGGACTAGCGGGAGGGCCAGGGCCTACGAGCAGTACTTC. Residues: CASSQGTSGRARAYEQYF.